The 12 T cell receptor beta chains below all came from one sample that was sequenced in a study of T cells in localized non-small cell lung cancer. The data were produced by immunoSEQ multiplex PCR, yet TCRdb's version contains in-frame clones alone and is incomplete. The table lists tens of thousands of clones, roughly 90% of them singletons. The sequencing used peripheral blood, collected before any cancer treatment. Every receptor here comes from a male donor aged 60 or over with stage III squamous cell lung carcinoma.

V gene TRBV27 combines with J gene TRBJ2-5, with D unclear. Trimming removed 2 bases from V and 2 bases from J, with 12 bases in between. From germline, CDR1 is MNHEY and CDR2 SMNVEV (reference sequence). The CDR3 consists of 15 residues. The CDR3 nucleotides read TGTGCCAGCAGTTTAGGTCCCTACTTGCAAGAGACCCAGTACTTC. Its translation is CASSLGPYLQETQYF.

V is TRBV5-6 and J is TRBJ1-5, with D possibly matching TRBD1 (6 bases). V was trimmed by 5 bases and J by 1 base, leaving 19 bases between them. Germline CDR1 is SGHDT and CDR2 is YYEEEE. This CDR3 contains 17 residues. The CDR3 DNA reads as TGTGCCAGCAGGGATCGCAGGGGTCGTAGAAGCAATCAGCCCCAGCATTTT. Translated, it gives CASRDRRGRRSNQPQHF.

A single count supports this clone. The genes are TRBV5-4 and TRBJ2-4; 8 nucleotides line up with TRBD1. The CDR3 length is 18 residues. The germline V gene encodes CDR1 SGHNT and CDR2 YYREEE (reference sequence). V was pared by 4 bases and J by 0 bases, with 12 bases of the junction left unmatched. The CDR3 sequence is CASSRTGQANLAKNIQYF. The CDR3 region has the DNA TGTGCCAGCAGCCGGACAGGGCAGGCCAACTTAGCCAAAAACATTCAGTACTTC.

The chain carries TRBV4-1 and TRBJ2-7, with 16 bases aligning to TRBD2. The junction had 11 bases not matched to a gene; V was cut back by 1 base and J by 2 bases. The germline V gene encodes CDR1 MGHRA and CDR2 YSYEKL. This CDR3 is built from 20 residues. The CDR3 DNA sequence: TGCGCCAGCAGCCAAGGAAGCGACGGGACTAGCGGGAGGGTTACCTACGAGCAGTACTTC. This encodes CASSQGSDGTSGRVTYEQYF.

The gene calls are TRBV7-9 and TRBJ1-2, with D unresolved. This CDR3 is 12 amino acids long. Germline-derived CDR1 and CDR2 are SEHNR and FQNEAQ (reference sequence). V was cut by 5 bases and J by 8 bases, with 12 bases left in between. For the CDR3, the DNA is TGTGCCAGCAGCCCACAAACAATAGGCTACACCTTC. Amino acid sequence: CASSPQTIGYTF.

The chain has TRBV5-1 and TRBJ2-1; 9 positions agree with TRBD1. V lost 4 bases and J lost 0; bases outside the gene matches: 8. This CDR3 has 17 amino acids. Looked up from germline, CDR1 is SGHRS and CDR2 is YFSETQ. CDR3 amino acids: CASSPGDRGFSYNEQFF. The CDR3 DNA reads TGCGCCAGCAGCCCGGGAGACAGGGGGTTCTCCTACAATGAGCAGTTCTTC.

The genes are TRBV11-2 and TRBJ2-7; TRBD2 matches at 12 bases. Germline-derived CDR1 and CDR2 are SGHAT and FQNNGV. The ends lost 5 bases at V and 5 bases at J; junction bases unmatched: 7. This CDR3 has 15 residues. The CDR3 DNA reads TGTGCCAGCAGCCCGGGACTAGCGGGTAAGAACGAGCAGTACTTC. It encodes CASSPGLAGKNEQYF.

V is TRBV11-3 and J is TRBJ2-3; 8 bases agree with TRBD2. Germline lookup yields CDR1 SGHNT and CDR2 YENEEA. Trimming took 3 bases from V and 4 from J; bases not matched to a gene: 6. The CDR3 sequence is 15 residues long. Written as DNA, the CDR3 is TGTGCCAGCAGCTTGAGCGGGAGATCCGCAGATACGCAGTATTTT. Its protein product is CASSLSGRSADTQYF. Variable domain in full (rest from reference TRBV11-3 and TRBJ2-3): EAGVVQSPRYKIIEKKQPVAFWCNPISGHNTLYWYLQNLGQGPELLIRYENEEAVDDSQLPKDRFSAERLKGVDSTLKIQPAELGDSAVYLCASSLSGRSADTQYFGPGTRLTVL.

The V and J genes are TRBV2 and TRBJ2-7, with TRBD2 as a possible D gene (6 bases). Trimming left V 6 bases short and J 0 bases short, with 15 bases between. Germline CDR1 and CDR2: SNHLY and FYNNEI. The length of the CDR3 is 15 residues. The DNA for the CDR3 is TGTGCCAGCAGACGAGGTGGGACTTTCTCCTACGAGCAGTACTTC. Its translation: CASRRGGTFSYEQYF.

The rearrangement uses TRBV7-2 and TRBJ2-3, with TRBD2 identical over 12 bases. From germline, CDR1 is SGHTA and CDR2 FQGNSA. This CDR3 is built from 17 residues. V lost 7 bases, J lost 3 bases, and 11 bases stayed unmatched. This chain's CDR3 is CASNQRPGLAGTDTQYF. In DNA, the CDR3 is TGTGCCAGCAACCAACGCCCCGGACTAGCGGGGACAGATACGCAGTATTTT.

The V and J genes are TRBV6-5 and TRBJ2-7; D is unresolved. The germline V gene has CDR1 MNHEY and CDR2 SVGAGI. CDR3 size: 13 residues. V lost 6 bases and J lost 2, with 11 bases in between. Here the CDR3 DNA reads TGTGCCAGCAGCGGCCGGACGGCCTACGAGCAGTACTTC. It yields the protein CASSGRTAYEQYF.

With regard to this clone: At one end, the junction sequence differs from germline, possibly due to a read error. This sequence joins TRBV6-5 and TRBJ2-7; 11 bases are shared with TRBD1. CDR3 length equals 14 residues. Looked up from germline, CDR1 is MNHEY and CDR2 is SVGAGI. DNA for the CDR3: TGTGCCAGCAGGCGGACAGGGGGCTCCAACGAGCAGTACTTC. It yields the protein CASRRTGGSNEQYF.